The present T cell receptor (beta chain) was sequenced within a study of CD8 T cells in Susac syndrome. Looking at the study overall: Patients with Susac syndrome were therapy-naive, treated with corticosteroids, or treated with intravenous immunoglobulin alone when blood was collected.

Reverse transcription of about 0.45 to 1 ug RNA used random hexamers. Amplification of TCR beta CDR3 by immunoSEQ multiplex PCR spanned 54 Vbeta and 13 Jbeta. MiXCR, applied by TCRdb to the immunoSEQ multiplex PCR reads, yields one record per CDR3 protein. The table records approximately 190,000 distinct CDR3 sequences, approximately 95% of them present only once. Study-wide points: CD4+ T cell repertoires in Susac syndrome lacked clonal expansion.

About this clonotype itself: What it binds is not known.

CD8+ and CD4+ T cells taken from blood had their TCR beta sequenced. What was sequenced was CD4+ T cells from PBMCs. The receptor was isolated from a human donor with Susac syndrome.

Written as DNA, the CDR3 is TGTGCCAGCAGTCCAGGGACAGGTTCCTCCGTATTGACTGAAGCTTTCTTT. Translated: CASSPGTGSSVLTEAFF. The chain carries TRBV6-1 and TRBJ1-1; 8 bases are a match to TRBD1. V lost 5 bases, J lost 5 bases, and 16 bases stayed unmatched. The CDR3 totals 17 residues. Per the germline V gene, CDR1 is MNHNS and CDR2 is SASEGT.